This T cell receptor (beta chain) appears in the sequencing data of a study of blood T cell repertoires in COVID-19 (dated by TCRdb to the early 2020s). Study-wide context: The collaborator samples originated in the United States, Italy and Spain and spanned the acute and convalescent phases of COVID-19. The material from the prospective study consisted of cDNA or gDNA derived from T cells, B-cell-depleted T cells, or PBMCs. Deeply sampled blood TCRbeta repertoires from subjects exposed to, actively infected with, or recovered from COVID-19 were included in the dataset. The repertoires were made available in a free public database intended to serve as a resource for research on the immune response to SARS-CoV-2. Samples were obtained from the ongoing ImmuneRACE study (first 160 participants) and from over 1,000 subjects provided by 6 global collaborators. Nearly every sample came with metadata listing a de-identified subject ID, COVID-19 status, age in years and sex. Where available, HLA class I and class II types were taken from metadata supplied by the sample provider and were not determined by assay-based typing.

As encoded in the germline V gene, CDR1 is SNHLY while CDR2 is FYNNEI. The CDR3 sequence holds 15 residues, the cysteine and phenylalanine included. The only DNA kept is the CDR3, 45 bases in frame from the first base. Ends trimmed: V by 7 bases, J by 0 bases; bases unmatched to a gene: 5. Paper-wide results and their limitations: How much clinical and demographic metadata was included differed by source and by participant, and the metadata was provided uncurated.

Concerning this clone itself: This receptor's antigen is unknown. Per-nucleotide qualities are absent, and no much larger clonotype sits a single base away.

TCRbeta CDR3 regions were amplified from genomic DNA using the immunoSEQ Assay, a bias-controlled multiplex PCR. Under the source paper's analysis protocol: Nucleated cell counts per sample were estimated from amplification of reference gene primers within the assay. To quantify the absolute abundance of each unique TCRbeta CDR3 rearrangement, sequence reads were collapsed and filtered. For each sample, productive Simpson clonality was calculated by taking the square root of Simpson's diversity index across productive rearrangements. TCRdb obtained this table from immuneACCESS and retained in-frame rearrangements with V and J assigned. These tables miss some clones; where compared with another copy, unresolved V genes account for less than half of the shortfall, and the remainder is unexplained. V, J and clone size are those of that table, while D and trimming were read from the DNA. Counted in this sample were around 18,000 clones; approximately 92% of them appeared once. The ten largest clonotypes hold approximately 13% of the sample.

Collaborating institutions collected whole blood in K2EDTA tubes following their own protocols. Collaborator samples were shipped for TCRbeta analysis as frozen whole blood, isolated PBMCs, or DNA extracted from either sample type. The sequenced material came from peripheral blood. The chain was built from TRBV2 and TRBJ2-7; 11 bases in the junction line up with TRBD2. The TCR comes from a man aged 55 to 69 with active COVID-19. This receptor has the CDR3 CASTHSGRASYEQYF. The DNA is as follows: TGTGCCAGCACCCATAGCGGGAGGGCCTCCTACGAGCAGTACTTC.